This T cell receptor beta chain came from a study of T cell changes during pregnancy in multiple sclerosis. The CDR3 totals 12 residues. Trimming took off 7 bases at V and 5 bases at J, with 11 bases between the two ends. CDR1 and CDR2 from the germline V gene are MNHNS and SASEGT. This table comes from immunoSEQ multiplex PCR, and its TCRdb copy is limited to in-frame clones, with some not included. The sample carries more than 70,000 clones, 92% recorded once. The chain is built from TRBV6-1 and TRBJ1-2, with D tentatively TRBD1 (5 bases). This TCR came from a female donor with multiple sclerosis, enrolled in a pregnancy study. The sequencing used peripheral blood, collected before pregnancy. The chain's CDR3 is CASTSGVYGYTF. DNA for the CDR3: TGTGCCAGCACATCGGGGGTTTATGGCTACACCTTC.